This T cell receptor (beta chain) was recovered during a study of blood T cells in healthy people across ages. Using a J-beta primer mix together with a sample-barcoded 5' primer, a second PCR was run for roughly 7 to 11 cycles. TCRdb passed the 5' RACE reads through MiXCR, listing each CDR3 protein once. The sample has some 800,000 distinct CDR3 sequences, roughly 25% seen once. V lost 4 bases, J lost 2 bases, and 14 bases lay in between. The germline V gene encodes CDR1 SEHNR and CDR2 FQNEAQ (reference sequence). The CDR3 length is 15 residues. This clonotype turned up a few times. These data also formed part of another study, on T cells of mothers and their children. According to that study: From each mother came over 9.5 million TCR beta CDR3 reads, and from each child came 2.5 million to 3 million.

The sequenced sample was blood. The chain employs TRBV7-9 and TRBJ1-2; D might be TRBD1 (6 bases). The origin of this receptor is a boy aged 5 to 17 in good health. The CDR3 nucleotides are TGTGCCAGCAGCTCGACCCAAACAGGGAACTATGGCTACACCTTC. As protein: CASSSTQTGNYGYTF.